What follows is one T cell receptor (beta chain) and its context. This sample was included in a study of T cells in Graves' hyperthyroidism and ophthalmopathy. The CDR3 sequence is 12 residues long. Germline-derived CDR1 and CDR2 are MDHEN and SYDVKM. V gave up 10 bases and J gave up 3 bases, with 13 bases separating them. Amplification of TCR beta CDR3 regions was performed using RNA transcripts as template. The HTBI primer set drove a first-round RT-PCR of the TCR CDR3. Each CDR3 protein gets one entry after TCRdb re-called the multiplex PCR reads with MiXCR. Of 45,000 to 75,000 distinct CDR3 sequences detected, less than 50% appear once; the ten largest clones hold about an eighth.

Input material: blood. The rearrangement joins TRBV28 to TRBJ2-7; D might be TRBD1 (5 bases). This clonotype was sampled from a woman aged 25 to 39 with Graves' ophthalmopathy. CDR3 region: CATALRGYEQYF. Written as DNA, the CDR3 is TGTGCCACCGCCCTAAGGGGCTACGAGCAGTACTTC. Full variable domain (rest looked up from reference TRBV28 and TRBJ2-7): DVKVTQSSRYLVKRTGEKVFLECVQDMDHENMFWYRQDPGLGLRLIYFSYDVKMKEKGDIPEGYSVSREKKERFSLILESASTNQTSMYLCATALRGYEQYFGPGTRLTVT.